The clone carrying this T cell receptor (beta chain) was found once. Its cognate antigen is unknown. This table comes from immunoSEQ multiplex PCR, and its TCRdb copy is limited to in-frame clones, with some not included. The repertoire holds 35,000 to 45,000 clones, 84% seen once, with 0.95% to 1.5% in the top ten. This record belongs to a study of CD4 T cells in relation to SARS-CoV-2 and coronaviruses. Study-level background: PBMCs were cultured with antigen for roughly 11 days before TCR beta sequencing. Patient ages ranged from roughly 21 to 80, median 38.

The sequence was obtained from an adult with COVID-19. Material: naive CD4+ T cells from PBMCs, cultured in vitro. The subset here: naive CD4+ T cells isolated by negative enrichment.

In DNA, the CDR3 is TGTGCCAGCAGTTTATCCGACAGTTTGAACTACGAGCAGTACTTC. Encoded protein: CASSLSDSLNYEQYF. The chain links TRBV28 to TRBJ2-7, with D perhaps TRBD1 (5 bases). Trimming took 1 base from V and 3 from J, leaving 13 bases between them. Germline V gene lookup returns CDR1 MDHEN and CDR2 SYDVKM. The CDR3 contains 15 residues.